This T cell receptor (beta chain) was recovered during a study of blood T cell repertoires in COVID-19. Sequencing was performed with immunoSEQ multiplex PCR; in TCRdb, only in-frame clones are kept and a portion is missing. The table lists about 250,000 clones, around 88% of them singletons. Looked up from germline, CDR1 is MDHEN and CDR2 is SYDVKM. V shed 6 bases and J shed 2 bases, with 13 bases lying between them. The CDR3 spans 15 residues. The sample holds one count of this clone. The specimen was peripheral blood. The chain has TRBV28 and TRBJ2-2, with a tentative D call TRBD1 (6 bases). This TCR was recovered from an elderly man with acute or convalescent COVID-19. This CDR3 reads CASSLTGRNTGELFF. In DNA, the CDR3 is TGTGCCAGCAGCCTAACAGGGAGAAACACCGGGGAGCTGTTTTTT.